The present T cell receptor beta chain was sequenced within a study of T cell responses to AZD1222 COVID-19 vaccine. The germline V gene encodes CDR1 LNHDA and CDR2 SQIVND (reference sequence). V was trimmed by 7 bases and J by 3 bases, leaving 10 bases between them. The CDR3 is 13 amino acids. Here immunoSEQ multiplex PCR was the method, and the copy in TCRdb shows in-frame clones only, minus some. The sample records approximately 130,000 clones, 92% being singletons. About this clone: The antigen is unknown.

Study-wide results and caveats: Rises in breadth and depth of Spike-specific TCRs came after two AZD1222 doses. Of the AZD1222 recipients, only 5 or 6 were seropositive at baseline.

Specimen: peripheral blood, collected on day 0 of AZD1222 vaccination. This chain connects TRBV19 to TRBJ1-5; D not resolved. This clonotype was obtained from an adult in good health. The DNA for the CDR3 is TGTGCCAGTAAGGAACAAGTCAATCAGCCCCAGCATTTT. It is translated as CASKEQVNQPQHF. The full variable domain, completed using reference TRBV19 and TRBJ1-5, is DGGITQSPKYLFRKEGQNVTLSCEQNLNHDAMYWYRQDPGQGLRLIYYSQIVNDFQKGDIAEGYSVSREKKESFPLTVTSAQKNPTAFYLCASKEQVNQPQHFGDGTRLSIL.